The 2 T cell receptor beta chains presented below share a single source sample, sequenced in a study of regulatory T cells in long-lasting Graves disease. The sample's time point: newly diagnosed GD, antithyroid drugs for less than 3 months. The authors made the TCR library using RNA they extracted from PBMCs. Researchers made TCR beta libraries by using iRepertoire HTBI primers and running Arm-PCR on CDR3 regions. MiXCR, run by TCRdb on the multiplex PCR reads, gives a single entry per CDR3 protein. The data contain a few hundred thousand distinct CDR3 sequences, 14% of them singletons. These data are also associated with another study on T cells in Graves' hyperthyroidism and ophthalmopathy.

Sequenced here: peripheral blood mononuclear cells (PBMCs), sampled at new diagnosis, from a patient treated with antithyroid drugs. Every receptor here comes from a woman in her forties or fifties with Graves disease.

A few counts support this clonotype. This rearrangement joins TRBV20-1 to TRBJ2-7, with D unclear. CDR3 length equals 13 residues. The ends were cut back, 7 bases at V and 0 bases at J, with 13 bases in the middle. Germline V lookup: CDR1 DFQATT, CDR2 SNEGSKA (reference sequence). CDR3 loop: CSVGDPSSYEQYF. The CDR3 DNA is TGCAGTGTTGGGGATCCGAGCTCCTACGAGCAGTACTTC.

This clonotype occurred many times. The chain employs TRBV3-1 and TRBJ2-3; no clear D gene. Germline V gene sequence: CDR1 LGHDT, CDR2 YNNKEL (reference sequence). V gave up 1 base and J gave up 6 bases, with 17 bases separating them. The CDR3 covers 16 residues. The CDR3 nucleotides read TGTGCCAGCAGCCAAGCTGTTCGAACCTTAGGGGATACGCAGTATTTT. Translated: CASSQAVRTLGDTQYF.